A selection of T cell receptor beta chains follows, all from one sample in a study of PD-L1 blockade in urothelial cancer. TCRdb's table, derived via immunoSEQ multiplex PCR, lists solely in-frame clones and lacks some. This table has fewer than 50,000 clones, about 86% appearing once. The source was PBMCs, collected around atezolizumab (anti-PD-L1) treatment. These receptors all stem from a man in his 70s with urothelial cancer. Each CDR3 is given with its conserved first and last residue. The D gene is left open where the match is weak. Clone sizes are given selectively: once, few, many, or a class where the clone is expanded.

J	size	D	V	DNA	CDR3
TRBJ2-3	-	-	TRBV5-4	TGTGCCAGCAGCCCAAGCACAGATACGCAGTATTTT	CASSPSTDTQYF
TRBJ2-4	-	TRBD1	TRBV5-1	TGCGCCAGCAGCCGGGGACAGGGGGCGTCCAAAAACATTCAGTACTTC	CASSRGQGASKNIQYF
TRBJ2-7	-	TRBD1	TRBV28	TGTGCCAGCAGTCCCCGCGACAGGGGGGAGCAGTACTTC	CASSPRDRGEQYF
TRBJ2-3	-	TRBD2	TRBV5-6	TGTGCCAGCAGGTATGCGGGGGGTCCGCAGTATTTT	CASRYAGGPQYF
TRBJ2-5	-	TRBD2	TRBV10-2	TGCGCCAGCAGACCGGGGGGGCGGGAGACCCAGTACTTC	CASRPGGRETQYF
TRBJ1-1	-	-	TRBV30	TGTGCCTGGGTTGGGCGGAACACTGAAGCTTTCTTT	CAWVGRNTEAFF
TRBJ1-6	-	TRBD1	TRBV5-1	TGCGCCAGCAGCCCGCGGACAGGGTACGTCGAATCACCCCTCCACTTT	CASSPRTGYVESPLHF
TRBJ2-2	-	TRBD2	TRBV4-3	TGCGCCAGCAGCCAAGATCCCAGCGGGAGAGTCGGGGAGCTGTTTTTT	CASSQDPSGRVGELFF
TRBJ2-7	-	TRBD1	TRBV5-1	TGCGCCAGCAGCTACGGACAGGGGGCGAACGAGCAGTACTTC	CASSYGQGANEQYF
TRBJ1-1	once	-	TRBV6-1	TGTGCCAGCACCCTAACGGGGGAAGCTTTCTTT	CASTLTGEAFF
TRBJ2-4	-	TRBD1	TRBV5-4	TGTGCCAGCAGCCCGCGGACAGGGACGAGGGACATTCAGTACTTC	CASSPRTGTRDIQYF
TRBJ1-1	-	-	TRBV10-3	TGTGCCATCAGACAGGAGCCGAACACTGAAGCTTTCTTT	CAIRQEPNTEAFF
TRBJ2-5	-	TRBD1	TRBV6-5	TGTGCCAGCAGTTACTCCTCTACAGGGGAAGAAACCCAGTACTTC	CASSYSSTGEETQYF
TRBJ2-1	-	TRBD2	TRBV2	TGTGCCAGCAGTGAGCGGGAGTACAATGAGCAGTTCTTC	CASSEREYNEQFF
TRBJ2-1	-	TRBD1	TRBV19	TGTGCCAGTACCCCTGGACAGGGACGCACCTACAATGAGCAGTTCTTC	CASTPGQGRTYNEQFF
TRBJ2-7	-	TRBD2	TRBV4-1	TGCGCCAGCAGCCCTCCTCTAGCGGGCAGTCCCTACGAGCAGTACTTC	CASSPPLAGSPYEQYF
TRBJ2-7	-	-	TRBV5-1	TGCGCCAGCAGCTTGAACCCAGATTCCTACGAGCAGTACTTC	CASSLNPDSYEQYF
TRBJ2-6	-	-	TRBV5-8	TGTGCCAGCAGCTCACAGTCTGGGGCCAACGTCCTGACTTTC	CASSSQSGANVLTF
TRBJ2-5	-	-	TRBV11-3	TGTGCCAGCAGCACGGGACAAAACCAAGAGACCCAGTACTTC	CASSTGQNQETQYF
TRBJ1-5	once	-	TRBV7-2	TGTGCCAGCAGCTTAAGGGCGGGGCCAGATAGCAATCAGCCCCAGCATTTT	CASSLRAGPDSNQPQHF
TRBJ2-2	-	-	TRBV5-1	TGCGCCAGCAGCCCAACATACACCGGGGAGCTGTTTTTT	CASSPTYTGELFF
TRBJ2-7	-	-	TRBV9	TGTGCCAGCAGCCGGGTCGTACGCGCCGAGCAGTACTTC	CASSRVVRAEQYF
TRBJ2-5	-	TRBD1	TRBV7-7	TGTGCCAGCAGCCCCGGGACAGCACAAGAGACCCAGTACTTC	CASSPGTAQETQYF
TRBJ2-2	-	-	TRBV7-9	TGTGCCAGCAGCCCATTGGGACTCACGGGCACCGGGGAGCTGTTTTTT	CASSPLGLTGTGELFF
TRBJ1-2	-	TRBD1	TRBV27	TGTGCCAGCAGTTTATTTCGAGGACAGGGCTATGGCTACACCTTC	CASSLFRGQGYGYTF
TRBJ1-5	-	-	TRBV28	TGTGCCAGCCAGATCAACAATCAGCCCCAGCATTTT	CASQINNQPQHF
TRBJ1-3	-	-	TRBV5-1	TGCGCCAGCAGCTCGAATGGAGTCTCTGGAAACACCATATATTTT	CASSSNGVSGNTIYF
TRBJ2-7	-	TRBD2	TRBV27	TGTGCCAGCAGTTTATCGGGTAGCGGGATACTAACCTACGAGCAGTACTTC	CASSLSGSGILTYEQYF
TRBJ2-2	-	TRBD1	TRBV19	TGTGCCAGTAAACAGGGGTGGAACACCGGGGAGCTGTTTTTT	CASKQGWNTGELFF
TRBJ2-5	few	-	TRBV21-1	TGTGCCAGCAGCAAACCATCGGGACTAAACGAGACCCAGTACTTC	CASSKPSGLNETQYF
TRBJ2-2	-	-	TRBV2	TGTGCCAGCAGTGCAACTACCTCGAACACCGGGGAGCTGTTTTTT	CASSATTSNTGELFF
TRBJ1-3	-	-	TRBV4-1	TGCGCCAGCAGCCCTCAGTATAACTCTGGAAACACCATATATTTT	CASSPQYNSGNTIYF
TRBJ1-4	-	TRBD1	TRBV11-2	TGTGCCAGCAGCCGACGAACAGGGGAGAATGAAAAACTGTTTTTT	CASSRRTGENEKLFF
TRBJ2-3	-	-	TRBV27	TGTGCCAGCAGTTCGGGAGCCGGGGATACGCAGTATTTT	CASSSGAGDTQYF
TRBJ2-1	-	TRBD1	TRBV9	TGTGCCAGCAGCCAACGGACAGGGGATACGAATGAGCAGTTCTTC	CASSQRTGDTNEQFF
TRBJ2-2	-	TRBD2	TRBV11-2	TGTGCCAGCACCCTTAGGCTAGCGGGGTTGGGGACCGGGGAGCTGTTTTTT	CASTLRLAGLGTGELFF
TRBJ1-5	-	TRBD1	TRBV27	TGTGCCAGCAGTTTCGGGACAGGGAGCAATCAGCCCCAGCATTTT	CASSFGTGSNQPQHF
TRBJ2-7	-	-	TRBV2	TGTGCCAGCATCCGAGGGGGCGAGCAGTACTTC	CASIRGGEQYF
TRBJ2-7	-	TRBD1	TRBV25-1	TGTGCCAGCAGTGAAATCGGGACAGGGGGCTACGAGCAGTACTTC	CASSEIGTGGYEQYF
TRBJ1-1	-	TRBD1	TRBV2	TGTGCCAGCAGGGGTGACAGGGGAGCTGAAGCTTTCTTT	CASRGDRGAEAFF
TRBJ1-6	-	TRBD1	TRBV7-9	TGTGCCAGCAGCCGCGCGACAGGGCCCGACTATAATTCACCCCTCCACTTT	CASSRATGPDYNSPLHF
TRBJ2-3	-	TRBD2	TRBV5-5	TGTGCCAGCAGCTTGGGGTTAGCGGGACGCACAGATACGCAGTATTTT	CASSLGLAGRTDTQYF
TRBJ1-4	-	TRBD1	TRBV6-4	TGTGCCATTGGGGGAGGGGACAGGGTCCAAGGAGCAAATGAAAAACTGTTTTTT	CAIGGGDRVQGANEKLFF
TRBJ2-1	-	TRBD2	TRBV7-2	TGTGCCAGCAGCTTAGACTTGGGCGGGAGGAATGAGCAGTTCTTC	CASSLDLGGRNEQFF
TRBJ2-3	few	TRBD2	TRBV5-5	TGTGCCAGCGTTCCTGGCGGGACTACGGCAGATACGCAGTATTTT	CASVPGGTTADTQYF
TRBJ2-1	-	-	TRBV28	TGTGCCAGCAGTTCCCGAGAGGGTATATCCTACAATGAGCAGTTCTTC	CASSSREGISYNEQFF
TRBJ1-4	-	-	TRBV30	TGTGCCTGGAGTTTAGGGCAGGGGCGAAGTGAAAAACTGTTTTTT	CAWSLGQGRSEKLFF
TRBJ1-2	-	-	TRBV19	TGTGCCAGTAGTATCGGTCAGATCGCGGCTGAGGGAAAATCCCCAGGCTATGGCTACACCTTC	CASSIGQIAAEGKSPGYGYTF